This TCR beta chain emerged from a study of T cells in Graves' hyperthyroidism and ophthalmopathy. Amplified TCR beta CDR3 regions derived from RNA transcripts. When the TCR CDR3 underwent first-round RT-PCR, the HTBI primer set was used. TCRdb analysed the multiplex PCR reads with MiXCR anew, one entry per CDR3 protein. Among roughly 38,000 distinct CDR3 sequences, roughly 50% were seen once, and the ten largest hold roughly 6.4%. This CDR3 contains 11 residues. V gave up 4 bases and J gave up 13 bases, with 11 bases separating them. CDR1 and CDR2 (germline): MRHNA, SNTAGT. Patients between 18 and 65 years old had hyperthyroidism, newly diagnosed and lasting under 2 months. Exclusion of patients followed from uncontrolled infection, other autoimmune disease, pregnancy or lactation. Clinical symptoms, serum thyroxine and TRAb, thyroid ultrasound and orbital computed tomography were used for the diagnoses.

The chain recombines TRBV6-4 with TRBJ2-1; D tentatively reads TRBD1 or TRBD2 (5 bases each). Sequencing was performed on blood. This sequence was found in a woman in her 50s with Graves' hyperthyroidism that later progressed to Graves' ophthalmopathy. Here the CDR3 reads CASSGDETQFF. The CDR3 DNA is TGTGCCAGCAGTGGGGACGAGACACAGTTCTTC.